This T cell receptor beta chain stems from a study of blood T cells in healthy people across ages. Study findings and constraints: Expanded clonotype shifts may have been confounded, as the donors had an unknown CMV status. Older age coincided with a roughly linear decline in TCR beta diversity per million T cells.

On this clonotype itself: The target antigen is unknown.

The germline gives CDR1 MNHNS, CDR2 SASEGT. V trimming: 3 bases; J trimming: 4 bases; junction bases outside the gene matches: 9. CDR3 size: 16 residues. Then a second PCR, running roughly 7 to 11 cycles, was carried out with a sample-barcoded 5' primer and a J-beta primer mix. Each CDR3 protein is one row after TCRdb ran MiXCR on the 5' RACE reads. The sample has roughly 1.4 million distinct CDR3 sequences, roughly 64% seen once; the top ten hold 5% to 7%. Sequenced material: blood. This receptor was obtained from a man aged 18 to 30 in good health. J is TRBJ2-7 and V is TRBV6-1; 10 bases map to TRBD1. CDR3 DNA sequence: TGTGCCAGCAGTGAGATTGCCGGGACAGGGGATTACGAGCAGTACTTC. This encodes CASSEIAGTGDYEQYF.